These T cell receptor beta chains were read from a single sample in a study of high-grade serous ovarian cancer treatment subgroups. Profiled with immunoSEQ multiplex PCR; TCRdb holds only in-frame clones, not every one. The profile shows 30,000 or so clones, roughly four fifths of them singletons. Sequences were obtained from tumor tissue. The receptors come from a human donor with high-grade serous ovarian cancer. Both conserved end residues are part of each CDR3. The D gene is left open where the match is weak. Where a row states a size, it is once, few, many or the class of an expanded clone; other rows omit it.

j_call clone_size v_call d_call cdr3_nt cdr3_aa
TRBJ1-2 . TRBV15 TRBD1 TGTGCCACCAGCATAAACCACCTGCAACAGGGGGCTAGCGGCTACACCTTC CATSINHLQQGASGYTF
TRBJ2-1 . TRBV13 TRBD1 TGTGCCAGCAGCCCCAACCGGGACAGACCGAGCTCCTACAATGAGCAGTTCTTC CASSPNRDRPSSYNEQFF
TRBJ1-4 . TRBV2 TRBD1 TGTGCCAGCAGTGAAGCGAGGGACAGACGTGGACGGTTGGGTCGGACTAATGAAAAACTGTTTTTT CASSEARDRRGRLGRTNEKLFF
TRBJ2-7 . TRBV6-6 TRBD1 TGTGCCAGCACCGCCCGGGACAGGCAAGCCTACGAGCAGTACTTC CASTARDRQAYEQYF
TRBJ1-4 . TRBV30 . TGTGCCTGGAGTGTTGGGTCCCATAGTGAAAAACTGTTTTTT CAWSVGSHSEKLFF
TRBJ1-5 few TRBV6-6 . TGTGCCAGCAGTCCCGGCGTCCAGCCCCAGCATTTT CASSPGVQPQHF
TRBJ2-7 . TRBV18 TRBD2 TGTGCCAGCTCACCGACCAACGGACTAGCAGGCGAGCAGTACTTC CASSPTNGLAGEQYF
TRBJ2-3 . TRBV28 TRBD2 TGTGCCAGCAGTGACCGGGACAGGGGACTAGCGGGGAATACGCAGTATTTT CASSDRDRGLAGNTQYF
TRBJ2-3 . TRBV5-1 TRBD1 TGCGCCAGCAGCCCGGACAGGGGCACAGATACGCAGTATTTT CASSPDRGTDTQYF
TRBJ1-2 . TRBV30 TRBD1 TGTGCCTCGGGACAGGTCAACTATGGCTACACCTTC CASGQVNYGYTF
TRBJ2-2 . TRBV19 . TGTGCCAGTAAGCTCACCGGGGAGCTGTTTTTT CASKLTGELFF
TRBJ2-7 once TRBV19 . TGTGCCAGTAGTATTTTGGTTCTCGGGGAGCAGTACTTC CASSILVLGEQYF
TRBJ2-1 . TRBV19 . TGTGCCAGTAGTATGGGGGGAGGTGAGCAGTTCTTC CASSMGGGEQFF
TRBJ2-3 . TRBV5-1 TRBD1 TGCGCCAGCAGCTTGGATGGGGACAGGACAGATACGCAGTATTTT CASSLDGDRTDTQYF
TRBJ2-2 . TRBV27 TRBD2 TGTGCCAGCAGTTATAGCGGGAGCGCGAACACCGGGGAGCTGTTTTTT CASSYSGSANTGELFF
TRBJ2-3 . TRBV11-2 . TGTGCCAGCAGCTTAGTAGGCCAGGGTTTTCGCACAGATACGCAGTATTTT CASSLVGQGFRTDTQYF
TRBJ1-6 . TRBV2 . TGTGCCAGCAGTGAAATATTAGGACAATCACCCCTCCACTTT CASSEILGQSPLHF
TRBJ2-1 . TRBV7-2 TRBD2 TGTGCCAGCAGTCCCGGGACTAGTTACAATGAGCAGTTCTTC CASSPGTSYNEQFF
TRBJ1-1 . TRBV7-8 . TGTGCCAGCAGCTTAGTCCGGGGCGTGAACACTGAAGCTTTCTTT CASSLVRGVNTEAFF
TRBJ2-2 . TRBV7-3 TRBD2 TGTGCCAGCAGCTTACGGGGGGGCTCGAACACCGGGGAGCTGTTTTTT CASSLRGGSNTGELFF
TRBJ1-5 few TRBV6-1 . TGTGCCAGCAGCTTGGGACCGCCTAATCAGCCCCAGCATTTT CASSLGPPNQPQHF
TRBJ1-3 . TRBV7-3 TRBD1 TGTGCCAGCAGCCCAGGGACAGGGGGAGGAAACACCATATATTTT CASSPGTGGGNTIYF